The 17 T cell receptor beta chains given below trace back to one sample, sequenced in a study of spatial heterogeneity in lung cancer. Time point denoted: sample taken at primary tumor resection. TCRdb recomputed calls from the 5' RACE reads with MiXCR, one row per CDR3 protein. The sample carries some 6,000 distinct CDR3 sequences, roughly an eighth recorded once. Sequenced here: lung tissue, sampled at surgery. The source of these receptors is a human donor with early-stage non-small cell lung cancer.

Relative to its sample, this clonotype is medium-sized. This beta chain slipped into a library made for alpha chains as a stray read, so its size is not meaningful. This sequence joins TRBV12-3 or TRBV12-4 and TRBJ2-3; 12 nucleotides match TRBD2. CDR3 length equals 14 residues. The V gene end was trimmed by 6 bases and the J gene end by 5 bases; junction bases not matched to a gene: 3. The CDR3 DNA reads TGTGCCAGCAGACCGACTAGCGGGGGAGATACGCAGTATTTT. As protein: CASRPTSGGDTQYF.

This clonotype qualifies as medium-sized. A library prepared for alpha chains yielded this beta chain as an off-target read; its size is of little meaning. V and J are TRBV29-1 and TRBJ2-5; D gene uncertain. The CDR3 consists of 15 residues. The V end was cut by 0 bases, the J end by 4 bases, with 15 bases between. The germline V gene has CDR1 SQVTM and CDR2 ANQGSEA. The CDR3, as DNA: TGCAGCGTTGAAGATGAGTCGGCCTCGAGAGAGACCCAGTACTTC. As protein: CSVEDESASRETQYF.

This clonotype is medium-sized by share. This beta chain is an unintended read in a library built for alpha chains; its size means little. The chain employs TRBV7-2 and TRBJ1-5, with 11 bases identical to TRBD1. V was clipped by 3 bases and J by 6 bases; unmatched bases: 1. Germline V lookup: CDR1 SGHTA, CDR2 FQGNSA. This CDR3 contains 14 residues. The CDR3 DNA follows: TGTGCCAGCAGCTTTGGGACAGGGGGTCAGCCCCAGCATTTT. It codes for CASSFGTGGQPQHF.

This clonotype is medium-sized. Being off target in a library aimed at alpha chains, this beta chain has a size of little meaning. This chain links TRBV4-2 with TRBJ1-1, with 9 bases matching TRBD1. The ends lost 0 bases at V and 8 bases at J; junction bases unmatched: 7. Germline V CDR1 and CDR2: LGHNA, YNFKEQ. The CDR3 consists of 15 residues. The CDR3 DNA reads TGTGCCAGCAGCCAAGAGGACAGGGGCTGGGCAGAAGCTTTCTTT. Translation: CASSQEDRGWAEAFF.

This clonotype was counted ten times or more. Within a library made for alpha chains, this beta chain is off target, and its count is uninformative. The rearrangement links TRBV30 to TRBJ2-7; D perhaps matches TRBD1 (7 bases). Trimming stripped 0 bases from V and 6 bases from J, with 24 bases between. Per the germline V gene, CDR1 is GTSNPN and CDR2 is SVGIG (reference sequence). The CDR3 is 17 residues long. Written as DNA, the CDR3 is TGTGCCTGGAGTGTACGGAGGGTTGGCAGGGGGACCGTCGAGCAGTACTTC. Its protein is CAWSVRRVGRGTVEQYF.

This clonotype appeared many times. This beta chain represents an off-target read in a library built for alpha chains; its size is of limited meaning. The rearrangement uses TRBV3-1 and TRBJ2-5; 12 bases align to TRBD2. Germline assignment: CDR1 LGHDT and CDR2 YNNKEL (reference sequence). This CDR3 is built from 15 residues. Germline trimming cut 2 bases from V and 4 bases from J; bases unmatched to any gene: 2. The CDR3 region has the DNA TGTGCCAGCAGCCAACTAGCGGGAGGGGCAGAGACCCAGTACTTC. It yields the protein CASSQLAGGAETQYF.

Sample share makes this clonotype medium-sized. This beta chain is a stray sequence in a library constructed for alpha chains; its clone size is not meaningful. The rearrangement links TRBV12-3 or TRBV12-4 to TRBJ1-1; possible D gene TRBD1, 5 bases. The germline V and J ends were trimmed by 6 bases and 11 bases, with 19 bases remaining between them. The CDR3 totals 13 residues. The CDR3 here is CASRSRDGPKAFF. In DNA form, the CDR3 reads TGTGCCAGCAGGTCTCGGGACGGACCTAAGGCTTTCTTT.

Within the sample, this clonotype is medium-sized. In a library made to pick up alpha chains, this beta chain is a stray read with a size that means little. The CDR3 DNA follows: TGTGCCAGCAGTGACCCCGGGGCCAGGGGGAACAATGAGCAGTTCTTC. This translates into CASSDPGARGNNEQFF. The rearrangement joins TRBV25-1 to TRBJ2-1; 7 bases are shared with TRBD1. The CDR3 spans 16 residues. Germline V lookup: CDR1 MGHDK, CDR2 SYGVNS. The ends lost 3 bases at V and 5 bases at J; junction bases unmatched: 10.

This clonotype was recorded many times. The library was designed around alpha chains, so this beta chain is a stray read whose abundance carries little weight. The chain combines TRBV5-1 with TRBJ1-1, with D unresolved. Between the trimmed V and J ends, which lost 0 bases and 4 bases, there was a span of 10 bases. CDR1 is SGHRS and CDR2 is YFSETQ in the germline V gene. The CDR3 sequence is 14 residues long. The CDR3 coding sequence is TGCGCCAGCAGCTTGGACGTACTGGGCACTGAAGCTTTCTTT. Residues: CASSLDVLGTEAFF. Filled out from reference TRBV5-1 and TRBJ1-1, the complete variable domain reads KAGVTQTPRYLIKTRGQQVTLSCSPISGHRSVSWYQQTPGQGLQFLFEYFSETQRNKGNFPGRFSGRQFSNSRSEMNVSTLELGDSALYLCASSLDVLGTEAFFGQGTRLTVV.

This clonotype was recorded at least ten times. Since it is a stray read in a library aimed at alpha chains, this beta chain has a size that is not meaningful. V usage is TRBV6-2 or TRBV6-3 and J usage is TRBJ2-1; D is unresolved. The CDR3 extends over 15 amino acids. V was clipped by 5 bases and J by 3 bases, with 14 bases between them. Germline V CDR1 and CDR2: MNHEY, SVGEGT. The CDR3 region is CASSSQEYNYNEQFF. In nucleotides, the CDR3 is TGTGCCAGCAGTAGCCAGGAATACAACTACAATGAGCAGTTCTTC.

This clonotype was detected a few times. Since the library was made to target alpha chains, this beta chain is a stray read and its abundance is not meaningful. The chain's CDR3 is CASSPSKGVNEQYF. The CDR3, as DNA: TGTGCCAGCAGCCCATCGAAGGGGGTAAACGAGCAGTACTTC. The chain joins TRBV28 to TRBJ2-7; weak D call: TRBD1 (6 bases). CDR1 is MDHEN, CDR2 SYDVKM, per germline. The V gene lost 6 bases and the J gene lost 5 bases, with 17 bases spanning the gap. This CDR3 spans 14 amino acids.

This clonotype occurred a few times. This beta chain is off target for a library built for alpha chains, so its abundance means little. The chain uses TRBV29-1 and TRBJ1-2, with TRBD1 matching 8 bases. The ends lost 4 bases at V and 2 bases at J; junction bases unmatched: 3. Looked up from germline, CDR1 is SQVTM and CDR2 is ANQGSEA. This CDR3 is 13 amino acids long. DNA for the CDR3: TGCAGCGTTGGCGGACAGGGAAACTATGGCTACACCTTC. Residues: CSVGGQGNYGYTF. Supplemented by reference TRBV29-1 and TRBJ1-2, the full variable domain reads SAVISQKPSRDICQRGTSLTIQCQVDSQVTMMFWYRQQPGQSLTLIATANQGSEATYESGFVIDKFPISRPNLTFSTLTVSNMSPEDSSIYLCSVGGQGNYGYTFGSGTRLTVV.

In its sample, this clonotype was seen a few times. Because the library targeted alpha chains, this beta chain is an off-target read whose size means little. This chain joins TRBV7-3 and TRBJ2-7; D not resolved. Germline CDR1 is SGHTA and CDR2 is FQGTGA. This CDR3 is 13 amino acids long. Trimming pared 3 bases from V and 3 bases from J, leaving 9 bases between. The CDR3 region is CASSLTPSYEQYF. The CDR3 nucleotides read TGTGCCAGCAGCTTGACTCCAAGCTACGAGCAGTACTTC.

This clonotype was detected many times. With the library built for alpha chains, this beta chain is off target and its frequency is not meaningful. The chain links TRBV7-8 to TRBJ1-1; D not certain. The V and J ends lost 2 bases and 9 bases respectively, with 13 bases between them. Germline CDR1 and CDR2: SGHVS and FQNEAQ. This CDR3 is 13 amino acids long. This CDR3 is CASSLSVGGKAFF. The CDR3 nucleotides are TGTGCCAGCAGCTTAAGTGTTGGCGGAAAAGCTTTCTTT.

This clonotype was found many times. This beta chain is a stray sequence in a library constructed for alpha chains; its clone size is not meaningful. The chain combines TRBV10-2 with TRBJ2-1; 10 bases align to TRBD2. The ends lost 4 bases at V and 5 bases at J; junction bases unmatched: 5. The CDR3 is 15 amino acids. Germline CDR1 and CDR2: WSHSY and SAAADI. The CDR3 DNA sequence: TGCGCCAGCAGTGTTCGGCTAGCGGGAGACAATGAGCAGTTCTTC. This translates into CASSVRLAGDNEQFF.

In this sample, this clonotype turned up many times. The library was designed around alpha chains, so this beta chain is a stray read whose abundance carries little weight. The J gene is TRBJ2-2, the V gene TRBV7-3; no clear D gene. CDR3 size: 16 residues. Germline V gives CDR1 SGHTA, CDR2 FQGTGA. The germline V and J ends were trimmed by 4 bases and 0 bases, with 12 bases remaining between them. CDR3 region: CASSYGRYANTGELFF. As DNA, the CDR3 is TGTGCCAGCAGCTATGGACGGTACGCGAACACCGGGGAGCTGTTTTTT.

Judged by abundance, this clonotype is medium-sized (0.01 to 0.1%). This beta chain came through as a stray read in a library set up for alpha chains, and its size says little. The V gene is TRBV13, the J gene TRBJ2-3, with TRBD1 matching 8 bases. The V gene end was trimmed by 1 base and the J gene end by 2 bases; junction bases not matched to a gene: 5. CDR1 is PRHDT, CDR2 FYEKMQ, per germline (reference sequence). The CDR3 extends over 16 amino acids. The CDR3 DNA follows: TGTGCCAGCAGCTTAGTCGGGACAGGAGACACAGATACGCAGTATTTT. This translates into CASSLVGTGDTDTQYF.